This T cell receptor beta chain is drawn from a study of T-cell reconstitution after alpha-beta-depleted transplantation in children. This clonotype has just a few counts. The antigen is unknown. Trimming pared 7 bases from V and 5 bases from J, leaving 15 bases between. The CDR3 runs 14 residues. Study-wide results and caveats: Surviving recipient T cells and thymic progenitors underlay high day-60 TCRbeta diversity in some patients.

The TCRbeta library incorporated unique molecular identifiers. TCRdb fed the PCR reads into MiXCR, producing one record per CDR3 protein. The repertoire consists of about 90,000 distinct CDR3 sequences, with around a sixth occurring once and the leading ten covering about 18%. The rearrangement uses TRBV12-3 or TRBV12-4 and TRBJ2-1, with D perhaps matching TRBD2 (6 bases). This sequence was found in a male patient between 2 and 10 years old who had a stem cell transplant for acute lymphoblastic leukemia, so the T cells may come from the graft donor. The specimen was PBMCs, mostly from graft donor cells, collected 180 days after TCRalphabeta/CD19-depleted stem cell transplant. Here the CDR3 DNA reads TGTGCCAGCACCAACGGGACTTTCCACAATGAGCAGTTCTTC. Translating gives CASTNGTFHNEQFF.